The 27 T cell receptor beta chains below come from one sample, sequenced in a study of T cells after yellow fever vaccination. TCRdb itself ran the 5' RACE reads through MiXCR, one entry per CDR3 protein. The sample has some 420,000 distinct CDR3 sequences, over 15% seen once. Sequences were derived from PBMCs, sampled before the yellow fever booster vaccination. The receptors derive from a man between 18 and 35 years old who received the YFV17D yellow fever vaccine.

This clonotype was recorded a few times. This sequence joins TRBV12-3 or TRBV12-4 and TRBJ2-5, with 11 nucleotides matching TRBD2. The length of the CDR3 is 15 residues. The J segment lost 2 bases and the V segment lost 6 bases, leaving 5 bases of the junction unmatched. The DNA for the CDR3 is TGTGCCAGCAGCGGGCTAGCGGGGGGTCAAGAGACCCAGTACTTC. Translated, it gives CASSGLAGGQETQYF.

This chain links TRBV5-6 with TRBJ1-5; D gene uncertain. V lost 1 base and J lost 3, with 14 bases in between. The CDR3 sequence is 16 residues long. Germline-derived CDR1 and CDR2 are SGHDT and YYEEEE. DNA for the CDR3: TGTGCCAGCAGCTTGTTTTTGGGGAAGGACAATCAGCCCCAGCATTTT. It translates to CASSLFLGKDNQPQHF.

This chain joins TRBV20-1 and TRBJ2-2; TRBD2 matches at 10 bases. Trimming at V came to 6 bases and at J to 2 bases, leaving 3 bases not matched to a gene. Germline values: CDR1 DFQATT, CDR2 SNEGSKA (reference sequence). The CDR3 contains 14 residues. The CDR3 DNA reads TGCAGTGCGGAGCGGGGGGGAAACACCGGGGAGCTGTTTTTT. Translated: CSAERGGNTGELFF.

This clonotype has a handful of counts. The chain is built from TRBV28 and TRBJ1-4; the D is unclear. The CDR3 is made up of 15 amino acids. V was pared by 4 bases and J by 0 bases, with 9 bases between. Germline V gene data show CDR1 as MDHEN and CDR2 as SYDVKM. The CDR3 DNA reads as TGTGCCAGCAGTTCCCCTGTTGCAACTAATGAAAAACTGTTTTTT. This translates into CASSSPVATNEKLFF.

This clonotype has only a few counts. The chain employs TRBV20-1 and TRBJ2-7, with D possibly TRBD2 on 6 matching bases. Between the trimmed V and J ends, which lost 1 base and 6 bases, there was a span of 10 bases. In germline, CDR1 is DFQATT, CDR2 SNEGSKA (reference sequence). The CDR3 is made up of 12 amino acids. Here the CDR3 reads CSARAGGLEQYV. CDR3 coding DNA: TGCAGTGCTAGAGCCGGAGGGCTCGAGCAGTACGTC.

This clonotype was seen only a few times. The chain combines TRBV14 with TRBJ2-4; no definite D call. CDR1 and CDR2 (germline): SGHDN, FVKESK. V was shortened by 6 bases and J by 0 bases, with 18 bases between the two germline ends. The CDR3 spans 17 residues. The chain's CDR3 is CASSRTAMTLAKNIQYF. CDR3 nucleotide sequence: TGTGCCAGCAGTCGGACCGCGATGACTCTAGCCAAAAACATTCAGTACTTC.

This clonotype was detected many times. The J gene is TRBJ2-7, the V gene TRBV7-2; 7 bases fit TRBD1. The ends lost 5 bases at V and 3 bases at J; junction bases unmatched: 4. The germline gives CDR1 SGHTA, CDR2 FQGNSA. The CDR3 totals 13 residues. CDR3 sequence: CASSPTGFYEQYV. CDR3 in DNA: TGTGCCAGCAGCCCGACAGGGTTCTACGAGCAGTACGTC.

This clonotype was detected only a few times. The chain combines TRBV4-3 with TRBJ1-1, with 12 nucleotides matching TRBD1. Germline CDR1 and CDR2: LGHNA and YSLEER. V dropped 5 bases and J dropped 1; count of bases not matched to a gene: 5. CDR3 length equals 16 residues. The DNA for the CDR3 is TGCGCCAGCAGCTCCGGGACAGGGGGCGCGAACACTGAAGCTTTCTTT. This translates into CASSSGTGGANTEAFF.

This clonotype was seen only a few times. The chain carries TRBV12-3 or TRBV12-4 and TRBJ2-5; D ambiguous. This CDR3 spans 15 amino acids. V was pared by 3 bases and J by 3 bases, with 14 bases between. CDR3 amino acids: CASSFLRLQEETQYF. For the CDR3, the DNA is TGTGCCAGCAGTTTTTTAAGGCTCCAAGAAGAGACCCAGTACTTC.

This clonotype was observed a few times. The V gene is TRBV4-3, the J gene TRBJ2-7; D might be TRBD1 or TRBD2, each matching 5 bases. This CDR3 has 13 amino acids. V shed 3 bases and J shed 9 bases, with 15 bases lying between them. Germline V lookup: CDR1 LGHNA, CDR2 YSLEER. The DNA of the CDR3 is TGCGCCAGCAGCCAGGGGACGCCTGGGAGGCAGTACTTC. This translates into CASSQGTPGRQYF.

Many counts were recorded for this clonotype. The chain couples TRBV7-3 to TRBJ2-5, with 9 bases aligning to TRBD2. Germline V CDR1 and CDR2: SGHTA, FQGTGA. The CDR3 loop spans 15 amino acids. V lost 6 bases, J lost 5 bases, and 10 bases stayed unmatched. The CDR3 DNA reads as TGTGCCAGCAGTTTGGCGGGGGGGCCTATTGAGACCCAGTACTTC. Translated: CASSLAGGPIETQYF.

This clonotype appeared a few times. The chain links TRBV6-5 to TRBJ1-2; D unclear. Germline V gives CDR1 MNHEY, CDR2 SVGAGI. Trimming pared 8 bases from V and 0 bases from J, leaving 10 bases between. This CDR3 spans 13 amino acids. The CDR3 bases are TGTGCCAGCGCTCACGGTGCTAACTATGGCTACACCTTC. Translated, it gives CASAHGANYGYTF.

This clonotype was seen a handful of times. The chain is built from TRBV4-3 and TRBJ2-2; D is uncertain. The CDR3 is 17 residues long. With 0 bases removed from V and 5 bases from J, the gap between germline ends came to 16 bases. Germline CDR1 is LGHNA and CDR2 is YSLEER. DNA of the CDR3: TGCGCCAGCAGCCAAGACGCCTTTGCAGGCTTGACCGGGGAGCTGTTTTTT. This gives the protein CASSQDAFAGLTGELFF.

This clonotype was recorded once. V is TRBV15 and J is TRBJ2-2; D is unresolved. The CDR3 has 15 amino acids. Germline V gene sequence: CDR1 LNHNV, CDR2 YYDKDF (reference sequence). V was trimmed by 1 base and J by 5 bases, leaving 11 bases between them. This CDR3 is CATSRGGPGTGELFF. The DNA of the CDR3 is TGTGCCACCAGCAGAGGTGGCCCCGGGACCGGGGAGCTGTTTTTT.

This clonotype was seen ten or more times. The V call is TRBV5-1, the J call TRBJ1-2; 11 bases are shared with TRBD1. Germline-derived CDR1 and CDR2 are SGHRS and YFSETQ. The CDR3 sequence is 14 residues long. The V and J ends lost 4 bases and 7 bases, in that order; junction bases with no gene match: 6. CDR3 sequence: CASSTGTGGIGYTF. Here the CDR3 DNA reads TGCGCCAGCAGCACGGGGACAGGGGGAATTGGCTACACCTTC.

CDR3 sequence (DNA): TGTGCCAGCCGGGACTACGCTTCAGATACGCAGTATTTT. Translation: CASRDYASDTQYF. The chain is built from TRBV6-5 and TRBJ2-3, with 7 bases lining up with TRBD2. Germline trimming cut 8 bases from V and 4 bases from J; bases unmatched to any gene: 6. This CDR3 region has 13 residues. CDR1 MNHEY and CDR2 SVGAGI come from the germline V gene.

Only a few counts were recorded for this clonotype. The chain recombines TRBV20-1 with TRBJ1-1; D gene uncertain. The ends were cut back, 0 bases at V and 4 bases at J, with 15 bases in the middle. CDR3 length: 15 residues. The germline V gene encodes CDR1 DFQATT and CDR2 SNEGSKA (reference sequence). This CDR3 is CSARDQTGVGTEAFF. The CDR3 region has the DNA TGCAGTGCTAGAGATCAAACCGGGGTCGGCACTGAAGCTTTCTTT.

A few counts support this clonotype. The gene calls are TRBV20-1 and TRBJ2-3; tentatively, D is TRBD1 or TRBD2 (6 bases each). V gave up 0 bases and J gave up 6 bases, with 13 bases separating them. CDR3 length: 14 amino acids. Per the germline V gene, CDR1 is DFQATT and CDR2 is SNEGSKA (reference sequence). The CDR3 region is CSARDLGGLDTQYF. In DNA form, the CDR3 reads TGCAGTGCTAGAGATCTAGGGGGGTTGGATACGCAGTATTTT.

This clonotype was counted ten times or more. The chain employs TRBV7-8 and TRBJ1-1, with TRBD1 as a possible D gene (6 bases). This CDR3 is built from 19 residues. V lost 2 bases and J lost 1, with 23 bases in between. CDR1 SGHVS and CDR2 FQNEAQ come from the germline V gene. CDR3 protein: CASSLPPRWTASGNTEAFF. The CDR3 coding sequence is TGTGCCAGCAGCTTACCTCCGCGGTGGACAGCGTCCGGGAACACTGAAGCTTTCTTT.

There are a few counts of this clonotype. The chain uses TRBV20-1 and TRBJ1-2; D unclear. The germline V gene encodes CDR1 DFQATT and CDR2 SNEGSKA (reference sequence). V was pared by 0 bases and J by 4 bases, with 9 bases between. The CDR3 contains 13 residues. CDR3 region: CSARDENIYGYTF. CDR3 coding DNA: TGCAGTGCTAGAGATGAGAATATCTATGGCTACACCTTC.

The chain recombines TRBV5-1 with TRBJ1-1; 11 bases fit TRBD1. Germline V gene sequence: CDR1 SGHRS, CDR2 YFSETQ. V was clipped by 4 bases and J by 2 bases; unmatched bases: 7. This CDR3 spans 16 amino acids. CDR3 amino acids: CASSVGTGGINTEAFF. CDR3 coding DNA: TGCGCCAGCAGCGTGGGGACAGGGGGAATAAACACTGAAGCTTTCTTT.

This clonotype came up a few times. The chain uses TRBV20-1 and TRBJ1-2, with D hard to call. The germline V gene has CDR1 DFQATT and CDR2 SNEGSKA (reference sequence). The CDR3 is 12 residues long. The V end lost 3 bases, the J end lost 8 bases, and 13 bases lay between the germline ends. CDR3: CSASSPGIGYTF. The CDR3 DNA is TGCAGTGCTAGCAGCCCTGGGATCGGCTACACCTTC.

The chain employs TRBV6-2 or TRBV6-3 and TRBJ2-1; the D is unclear. V was trimmed by 5 bases and J by 5 bases, leaving 7 bases between them. There are 12 residues in the CDR3. CDR1 is MNHEY, CDR2 SVGEGT, per germline. The CDR3 DNA reads TGTGCCAGCAGTCAGACCCACAATGAGCAGTTCTTC. As protein: CASSQTHNEQFF.

This rearrangement joins TRBV30 to TRBJ2-1, with 15 nucleotides matching TRBD2. V lost 2 bases, J lost 7 bases, and 3 bases stayed unmatched. This CDR3 region has 15 residues. Germline assignment: CDR1 GTSNPN and CDR2 SVGIG (reference sequence). The CDR3 loop reads CAWSRGLAGGNEQFF. DNA for the CDR3: TGTGCCTGGAGTCGCGGACTAGCGGGGGGGAATGAGCAGTTCTTC.

This clonotype was seen only a few times. This chain uses TRBV27 with TRBJ2-3, with D perhaps matching TRBD2 (5 bases). CDR3 length: 14 amino acids. Trimming cost V 3 bases and J 4 bases, with 11 bases left between them. Germline V gene data show CDR1 as MNHEY and CDR2 as SMNVEV (reference sequence). This chain's CDR3 is CASSFRGWADTQYF. CDR3 coding DNA: TGTGCCAGCAGTTTTCGGGGTTGGGCAGATACGCAGTATTTT.

V gene TRBV19 combines with J gene TRBJ2-6; D is possibly TRBD1 or TRBD2 (5 bases each). This CDR3 contains 16 residues. Germline V gives CDR1 LNHDA, CDR2 SQIVND (reference sequence). Trimming stripped 3 bases from V and 4 bases from J, with 13 bases between. Here the CDR3 reads CASSMMGEFGANVLTF. CDR3 DNA sequence: TGTGCCAGTAGTATGATGGGGGAGTTCGGGGCCAACGTCCTGACTTTC.

The chain is built from TRBV7-2 and TRBJ2-1, with a weak D call TRBD1 (7 bases). V lost 3 bases and J 3 bases, leaving 12 bases between the germline ends. This CDR3 spans 15 amino acids. Germline CDR1 is SGHTA and CDR2 is FQGNSA. The CDR3 DNA sequence: TGTGCCAGCAGCTTCACAGGGGAGGTCTACAATGAGCAGTTCTTC. It encodes CASSFTGEVYNEQFF.